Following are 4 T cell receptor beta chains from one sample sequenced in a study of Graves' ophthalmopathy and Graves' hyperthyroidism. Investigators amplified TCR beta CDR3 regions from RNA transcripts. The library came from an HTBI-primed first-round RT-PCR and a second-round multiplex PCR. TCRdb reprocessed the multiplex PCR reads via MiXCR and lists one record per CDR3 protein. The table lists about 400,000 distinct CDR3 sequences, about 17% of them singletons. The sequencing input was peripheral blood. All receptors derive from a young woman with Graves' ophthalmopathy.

CDR3 region: CASSLSGNAYEQYF. The CDR3 nucleotides are TGTGCCAGTAGTCTTAGCGGGAATGCCTACGAGCAGTACTTC. The chain links TRBV19 to TRBJ2-7, with 8 bases that match TRBD2. The CDR3 has 14 amino acids. The ends lost 5 bases at V and 2 bases at J; junction bases unmatched: 5. The germline V gene encodes CDR1 LNHDA and CDR2 SQIVND (reference sequence).

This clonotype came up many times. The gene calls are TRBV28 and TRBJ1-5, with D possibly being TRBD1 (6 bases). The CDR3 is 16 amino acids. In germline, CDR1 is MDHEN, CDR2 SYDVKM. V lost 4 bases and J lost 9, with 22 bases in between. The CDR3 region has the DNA TGTGCCAGCAGTTCACCGACCCCTTTGGGGGCCGGGCCCCAGCATTTT. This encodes CASSSPTPLGAGPQHF.

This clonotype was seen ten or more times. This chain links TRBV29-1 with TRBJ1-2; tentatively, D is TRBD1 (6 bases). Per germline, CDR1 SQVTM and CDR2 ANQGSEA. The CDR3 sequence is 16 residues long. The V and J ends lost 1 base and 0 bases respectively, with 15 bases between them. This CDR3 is CSVEGGGIEANYGYTF. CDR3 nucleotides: TGCAGCGTTGAAGGGGGGGGCATCGAAGCTAACTATGGCTACACCTTC.

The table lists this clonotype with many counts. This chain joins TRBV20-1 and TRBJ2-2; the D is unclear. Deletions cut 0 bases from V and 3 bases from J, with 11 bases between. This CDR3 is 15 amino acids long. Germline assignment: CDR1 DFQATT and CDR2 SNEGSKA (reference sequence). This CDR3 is CSARDTGWDTGELFF. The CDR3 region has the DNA TGCAGTGCTAGAGATACGGGTTGGGACACCGGGGAGCTGTTTTTT.